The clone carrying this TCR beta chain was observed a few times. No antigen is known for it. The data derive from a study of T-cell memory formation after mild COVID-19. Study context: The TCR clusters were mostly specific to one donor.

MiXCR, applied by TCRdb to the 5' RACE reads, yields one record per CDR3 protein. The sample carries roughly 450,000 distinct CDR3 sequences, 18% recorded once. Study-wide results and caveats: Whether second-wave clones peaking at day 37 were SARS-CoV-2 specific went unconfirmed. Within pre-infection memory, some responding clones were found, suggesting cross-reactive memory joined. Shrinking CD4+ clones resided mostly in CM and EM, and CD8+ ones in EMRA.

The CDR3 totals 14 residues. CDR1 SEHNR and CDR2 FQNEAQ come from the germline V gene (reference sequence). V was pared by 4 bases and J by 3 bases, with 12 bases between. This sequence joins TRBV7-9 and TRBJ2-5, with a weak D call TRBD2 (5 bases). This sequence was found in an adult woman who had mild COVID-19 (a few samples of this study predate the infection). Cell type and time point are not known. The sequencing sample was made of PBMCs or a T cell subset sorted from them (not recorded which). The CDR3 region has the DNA TGTGCCAGCAGCTCCTTTCGGACTGAAGAGACCCAGTACTTC. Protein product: CASSSFRTEETQYF. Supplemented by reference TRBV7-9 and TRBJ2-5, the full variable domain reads DTGVSQNPRHKITKRGQNVTFRCDPISEHNRLYWYRQTLGQGPEFLTYFQNEAQLEKSRLLSDRFSAERPKGSFSTLEIQRTEQGDSAMYLCASSSFRTEETQYFGPGTRLLVL.